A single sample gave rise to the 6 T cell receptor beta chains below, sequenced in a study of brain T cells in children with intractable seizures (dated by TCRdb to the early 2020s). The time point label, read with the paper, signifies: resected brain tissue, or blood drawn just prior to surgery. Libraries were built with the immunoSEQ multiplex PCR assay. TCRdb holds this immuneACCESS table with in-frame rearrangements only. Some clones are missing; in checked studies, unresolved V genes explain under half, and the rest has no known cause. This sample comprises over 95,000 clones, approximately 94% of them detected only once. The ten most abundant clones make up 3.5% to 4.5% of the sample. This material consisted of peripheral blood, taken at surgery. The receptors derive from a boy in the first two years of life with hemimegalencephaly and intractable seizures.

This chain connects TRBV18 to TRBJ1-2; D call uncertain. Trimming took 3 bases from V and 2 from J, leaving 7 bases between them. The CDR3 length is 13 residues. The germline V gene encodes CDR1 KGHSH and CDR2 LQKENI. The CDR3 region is CASSPDGNYGYTF. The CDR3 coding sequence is TGTGCCAGCTCACCGGACGGAAACTATGGCTACACCTTC. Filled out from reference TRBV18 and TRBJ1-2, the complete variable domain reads NAGVMQNPRHLVRRRGQEARLRCSPMKGHSHVYWYRQLPEEGLKFMVYLQKENIIDESGMPKERFSAEFPKEGPSILRIQQVVRGDSAAYFCASSPDGNYGYTFGSGTRLTVV.

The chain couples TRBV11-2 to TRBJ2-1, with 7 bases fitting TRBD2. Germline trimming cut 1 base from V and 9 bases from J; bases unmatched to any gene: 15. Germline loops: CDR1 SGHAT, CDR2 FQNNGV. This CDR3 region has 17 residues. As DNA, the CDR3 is TGTGCCAGCAGCTTAGGCCCGTCTAGCGGTAGGAGTGGTGAGCAGTTCTTC. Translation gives CASSLGPSSGRSGEQFF.

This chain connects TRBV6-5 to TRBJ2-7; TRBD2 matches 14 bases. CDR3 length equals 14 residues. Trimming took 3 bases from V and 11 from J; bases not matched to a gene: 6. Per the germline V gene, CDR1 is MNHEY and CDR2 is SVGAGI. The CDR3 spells CASSYGLAGGEEYF. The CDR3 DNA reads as TGTGCCAGCAGTTATGGACTAGCGGGAGGCGAAGAGTACTTC.

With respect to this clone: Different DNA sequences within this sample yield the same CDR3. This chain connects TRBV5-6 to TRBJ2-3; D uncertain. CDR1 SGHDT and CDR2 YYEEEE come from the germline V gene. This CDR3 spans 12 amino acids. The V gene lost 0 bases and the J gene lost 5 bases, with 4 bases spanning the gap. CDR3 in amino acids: CASSLAVDTQYF. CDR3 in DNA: TGTGCCAGCAGCTTGGCTGTAGATACGCAGTATTTT.

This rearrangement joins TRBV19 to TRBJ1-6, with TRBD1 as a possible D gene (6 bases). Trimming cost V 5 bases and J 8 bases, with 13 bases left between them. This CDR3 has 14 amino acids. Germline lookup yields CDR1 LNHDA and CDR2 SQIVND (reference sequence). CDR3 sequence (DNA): TGTGCCAGTAGTTTACCGGGGGCGTATTCACCCCTCCACTTT. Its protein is CASSLPGAYSPLHF.

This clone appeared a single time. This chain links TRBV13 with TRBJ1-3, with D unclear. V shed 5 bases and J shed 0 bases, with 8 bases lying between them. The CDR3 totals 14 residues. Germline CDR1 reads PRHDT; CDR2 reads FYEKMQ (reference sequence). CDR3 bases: TGTGCCAGCAGCGCACGGAGCTCTGGAAACACCATATATTTT. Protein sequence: CASSARSSGNTIYF.